This T cell receptor beta chain originates from a study of T cell changes during pregnancy in multiple sclerosis (dated by TCRdb to about 2019). Looking at the study overall: Changes in the T cell repertoire over the course of pregnancy were examined in this study in women with multiple sclerosis.

There are 15 amino acids in the CDR3, from cysteine to phenylalanine inclusive. The retained sequence is limited to the CDR3, 45 bases, with the frame set at the first base. The germline V gene (reference sequence) supplies CDR1 MNHNY and CDR2 SVGAGI. V trim: 6 bases; J trim: 4 bases; unmatched bases: 10. The library was generated by the immunoSEQ multiplex PCR assay. TCRdb re-hosts the immuneACCESS table, in-frame sequences only. Its copies lack some clones; in the studies checked, an unresolved V gene accounts for under half of them, and the cause for the rest is not known. The sample has about 100,000 clones on record, about 90% of them singletons. Clones ranked in the top ten supply approximately 2% of the sample. As concerns this clone: Its antigen remains undetermined. Per-base quality was not reported, and no clone a single base away is much larger than it.

This chain is built from TRBV6-6 and TRBJ2-7; TRBD1 matches 9 bases in the middle. This TCR was sampled from a female donor with multiple sclerosis, enrolled in a pregnancy study. The sample in question was peripheral blood, obtained after pregnancy. The CDR3 reads CASSRAQGAQYEQYF. In nucleotide form, the sequence is TGTGCCAGCAGCCGGGCACAGGGGGCACAATACGAGCAGTACTTC.